This T cell receptor (beta chain) is from a study of T-cell reconstitution after alpha-beta-depleted transplantation in children. This clonotype was picked up a small number of times. For TCRbeta, the library was prepared with unique molecular identifiers. TCRdb passed the PCR reads through MiXCR, listing each CDR3 protein once. The profile shows roughly 200,000 distinct CDR3 sequences, about 6.4% of them singletons. This material consisted of PBMCs from the stem cell graft donor, taken from the stem cell graft. The clonotype originates from a human donor who donated a stem cell graft to a child with Wiskott-Aldrich syndrome.

The CDR3 spells CSVGSNTEAFF. The CDR3 bases are TGCAGCGTAGGTTCGAACACTGAAGCTTTCTTT. The chain links TRBV29-1 to TRBJ1-1; D is unresolved. Trimming left V 6 bases short and J 1 base short, with 6 bases between. Germline V gene data show CDR1 as SQVTM and CDR2 as ANQGSEA. This CDR3 is built from 11 residues. Full variable domain (rest looked up from reference TRBV29-1 and TRBJ1-1): SAVISQKPSRDICQRGTSLTIQCQVDSQVTMMFWYRQQPGQSLTLIATANQGSEATYESGFVIDKFPISRPNLTFSTLTVSNMSPEDSSIYLCSVGSNTEAFFGQGTRLTVV.